This T cell receptor beta chain was recorded in a study of blood T cell repertoires in COVID-19. Study background: Italy, Spain and the United States were the sources of the convalescent and acute COVID-19 samples. Sources were T cells, B-cell-depleted T cells, or PBMCs; the material itself was cDNA or gDNA.

V lost 5 bases and J lost 3; bases outside the gene matches: 5. From germline, CDR1 is SGHAT and CDR2 FQDESV (reference sequence). CDR3 length: 15 amino acids. Assay: immunoSEQ multiplex PCR; the TCRdb copy retains only in-frame clones and omits some. The sample lists just over 85,000 clones; around 89% were seen once. The TCR sequence derives from a man over 45 with acute or convalescent COVID-19. This chain joins TRBV11-1 and TRBJ2-2; 8 nucleotides agree with TRBD1. Sequencing was performed on peripheral blood. The CDR3 DNA sequence: TGTGCCAGCAGCGGACGGACAGGGTACACCGGGGAGCTGTTTTTT. It encodes CASSGRTGYTGELFF.